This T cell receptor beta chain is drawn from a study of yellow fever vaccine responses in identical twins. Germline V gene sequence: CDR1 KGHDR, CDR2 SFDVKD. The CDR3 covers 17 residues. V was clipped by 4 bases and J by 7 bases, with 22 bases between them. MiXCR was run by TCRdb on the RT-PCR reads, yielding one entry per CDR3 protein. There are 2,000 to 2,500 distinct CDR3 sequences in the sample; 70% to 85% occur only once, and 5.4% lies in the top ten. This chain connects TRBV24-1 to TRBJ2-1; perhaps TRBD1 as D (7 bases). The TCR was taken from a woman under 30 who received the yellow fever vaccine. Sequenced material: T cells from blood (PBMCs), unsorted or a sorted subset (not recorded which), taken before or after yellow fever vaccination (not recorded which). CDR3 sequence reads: CATSDRGARQGQNEQFF. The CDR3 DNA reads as TGTGCCACCAGTGACAGGGGGGCTCGACAGGGACAGAATGAGCAGTTCTTC.